Listed here are 4 T cell receptor beta chains from one sample, sequenced in a study of T cells in Graves' hyperthyroidism and ophthalmopathy. TCR beta CDR3 regions were amplified from RNA. First-round RT-PCR of the TCR CDR3 relied on the HTBI primer set. TCRdb independently ran MiXCR on the multiplex PCR reads; one entry per CDR3 protein. The sample carries approximately 720,000 distinct CDR3 sequences, 18% recorded once. Material for sequencing was blood. All receptors come from a woman aged 50 to 65 with Graves' hyperthyroidism that later progressed to Graves' ophthalmopathy.

This clonotype was counted between two and nine times. This chain uses TRBV6-2 or TRBV6-3 with TRBJ1-2; 7 positions match TRBD1. The CDR3 is 14 residues long. Germline lookup yields CDR1 MNHEY and CDR2 SVGEGT. After removal of 2 bases from V and 3 bases from J, the junction contained 3 bases not matched to a gene. The CDR3 spells CASSYTGQYYGYTF. Here the CDR3 DNA reads TGTGCCAGCAGTTACACGGGACAGTACTATGGCTACACCTTC.

This clonotype was detected ten times or more. The chain uses TRBV3-1 and TRBJ1-1; D not resolved. Trimming took off 0 bases at V and 1 base at J, with 6 bases between the two ends. Germline V gives CDR1 LGHDT, CDR2 YNNKEL (reference sequence). The CDR3 is 14 amino acids. The CDR3 region has the DNA TGTGCCAGCAGCCAAGATGTAAGGAACACTGAAGCTTTCTTT. Amino acids: CASSQDVRNTEAFF.

The chain couples TRBV20-1 to TRBJ2-5; D perhaps matches TRBD2 (6 bases). Germline-derived CDR1 and CDR2 are DFQATT and SNEGSKA (reference sequence). V was clipped by 0 bases and J by 7 bases, with 15 bases between them. This CDR3 has 14 amino acids. The CDR3 loop reads CSARDRAGRGTQYF. The CDR3 nucleotides are TGCAGTGCTAGAGATAGGGCGGGGCGAGGGACCCAGTACTTC.

This clonotype was seen repeatedly, ten times or more. V and J are TRBV12-3 or TRBV12-4 and TRBJ1-1; TRBD1 agrees at 7 bases. V shed 7 bases, J shed 0 bases, and the junction held 8 bases outside the gene matches. This CDR3 is 15 amino acids long. This CDR3 reads CASIVTGAVNTEAFF. CDR3 nucleotide sequence: TGTGCCAGCATAGTCACAGGGGCAGTGAACACTGAAGCTTTCTTT.